This TCR beta chain emerged from a study of regulatory T cells in long-lasting Graves disease. HTBI primers from iRepertoire and Arm-PCR of CDR3 regions yielded the TCR beta libraries. One entry per CDR3 protein, called by TCRdb with MiXCR from the multiplex PCR reads. The table includes hundreds of thousands of distinct CDR3 sequences, 22% detected once. Study results and limitations: Newly diagnosed Graves' patients had higher TCR diversity than persistent ones. The researchers studied only peripheral blood, not thyroid tissue.

This clonotype appeared many times. The antigen is unknown. CDR3 length: 13 residues. After removal of 6 bases from V and 4 bases from J, the junction contained 2 bases not matched to a gene. CDR1 and CDR2 (germline): MDHEN, SYDVKM. As to time point: persistent/refractory GD, antithyroid drugs over 5 years with positive TRAb. With RNA extracted from PBMCs as input, the TCR library was made. This specimen was peripheral blood mononuclear cells (PBMCs), taken when the disease was refractory, from a patient treated with antithyroid drugs. The chain links TRBV28 to TRBJ1-1, with 10 bases aligning to TRBD1. The clonotype originates from a female donor with Graves disease. The CDR3 region has the DNA TGTGCCAGCAGCTGGGACAGGGGCACTGAAGCTTTCTTT. Protein: CASSWDRGTEAFF.